The clone carrying this TCR beta chain came up a few times. Its target is unknown. This entry is derived from a study of T cells in Graves' hyperthyroidism and ophthalmopathy. TCR beta CDR3 regions were amplified from RNA transcripts. A first-round RT-PCR of the TCR CDR3 used the HTBI primer set. Each CDR3 protein gets one entry after TCRdb re-called the multiplex PCR reads with MiXCR. The table has around 500,000 distinct CDR3 sequences, under 25% seen once. Findings and caveats of the study: Clonotypes that were expanded in thyroid above 0.001 mostly appeared in blood too.

Not enrolled were patients with uncontrolled infection, other autoimmune disease, pregnancy or lactation. The study based diagnoses on clinical symptoms, serum thyroxine and TRAb, thyroid ultrasound and orbital computed tomography. Sequencing was done on a sample of blood. This clonotype was obtained from a woman in her sixties or seventies with Graves' ophthalmopathy.

The CDR3 loop is CASRYPGADNSPLHF. CDR3 nucleotides: TGTGCCAGCCGTTATCCAGGGGCGGATAATTCACCCCTCCACTTT. The chain links TRBV27 to TRBJ1-6, with D perhaps matching TRBD1 (6 bases). The V end was cut by 8 bases, the J end by 5 bases, with 16 bases between. The CDR3 spans 15 residues. Germline assignment: CDR1 MNHEY and CDR2 SMNVEV (reference sequence).